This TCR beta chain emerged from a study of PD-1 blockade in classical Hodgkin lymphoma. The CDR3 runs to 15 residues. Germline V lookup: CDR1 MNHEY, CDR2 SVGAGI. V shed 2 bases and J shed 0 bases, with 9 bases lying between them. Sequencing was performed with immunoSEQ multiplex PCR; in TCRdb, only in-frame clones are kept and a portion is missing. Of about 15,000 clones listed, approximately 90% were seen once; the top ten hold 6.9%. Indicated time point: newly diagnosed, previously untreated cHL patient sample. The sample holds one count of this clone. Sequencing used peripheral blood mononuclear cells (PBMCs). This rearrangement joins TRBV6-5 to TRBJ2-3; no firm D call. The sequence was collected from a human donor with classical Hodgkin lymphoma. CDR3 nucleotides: TGTGCCAGCAGTTACGCCGGTTCTAGCACAGATACGCAGTATTTT. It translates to CASSYAGSSTDTQYF.